This T cell receptor beta chain was profiled in a study of shared clonotypes between healthy human individuals (TCRdb year 2020). Looking at the study overall: The cohort included a few men and a couple of women between 18 and 49 years of age. Leukapheresis yielded between about 0.9 and 10 billion PBMCs per donor. To estimate repertoire size and how much clonotypes are shared between individuals, the study performed deep sequencing of blood TCR repertoires from five healthy adults. Different laboratories and diverse techniques were used to prepare libraries and sequence TCR repertoires, to increase sequencing depth and limit assay-specific biases. For each donor, CD4 naive and CD4 memory were each given three plates, CD8 naive was given two plates, and CD8 memory was given one plate. Results and caveats for the whole study, not just this receptor: Even with the large sequencing depth, rarefaction of the sorted-subset datasets indicated that sequencing was incomplete. The genetic and exposure-history diversity represented was limited by the small number of donors. Across a few donors, roughly 5% of naive CD4, approximately 3.6% of naive CD8, around 2.5% of memory CD4, and approximately 0.4% of memory CD8 clonotypes were shared. Pairwise subsampling led to the expectation that sequencing depth would affect the degree of clonotype sharing among donors. Larger estimated clonotype richness was generally found for naive subsets than for memory subsets. Sampling was restricted to blood, and TCR repertoires in tissues likely differ from the TCR repertoires found in blood. Clonotypes shared by all four sorted-subset donors showed higher generation probabilities than non-shared clonotypes.

Using the deep immunoSEQ assay, multiplex PCR amplified TCR CDR3 regions from genomic DNA. Extracted genomic DNA from each cell subset was spread evenly across all wells of several immunoSEQ 96-well plates, with each plate serving as a replicate. For sorted subsets, each replicate PCR was loaded with 200 ng genomic DNA, equivalent to 25,000 to 35,000 T cell genomes. Purified libraries were measured with a Qubit 3.0 fluorometer, size-checked on a Bioanalyzer 2100, and measured again with the KAPA Library Quantification kit. Every immunoSEQ 96-well plate was sequenced on a dedicated single-read 150-cycle Illumina NextSeq 550 flow cell. In the original analysis: Because only junctional sequences without quality scores were contained in the immunoSEQ output, filtering matching that applied to full-length reads could not be performed. Sequences were annotated with PyIR, a Python wrapper for IgBLAST v1.9, and V/J genes and CDR3 were assigned using IMGT germline references. Reads were removed for weak V/J assignments (E-value above 1e-6), missing CDR3, stop codons, out-of-frame junctions, or ambiguous translated residues. V3J clonotypes were defined as sequences sharing the same inferred V gene, J gene, and CDR3 amino acid sequence. Percentage overlap between repertoires was calculated by dividing the number of shared unique clonotypes by the size of the smaller repertoire. Three approaches were used to assess repertoire richness: RTK rarefaction, the Chao1 estimator, and Recon v2.1 estimates of unobserved clonotypes. Generation probabilities for all TCRbeta clonotypes obtained by the gDNA method from four donors were computed using OLGA. TCRdb provides this immuneACCESS table in a form limited to in-frame rearrangements. Some clones are lacking; in checked studies, under half of them reflect an unresolved V gene, and why the rest are absent is not known. V and J calls and clone size are copied from that table; D and trimming were computed from the DNA. The sample data list fewer than 850,000 clones, and roughly 87% of these were observed just once. Jointly, the top ten make up 30% to 40% of the sample.

In regard to this clone: The clone's antigen remains unknown. The record has no base qualities; no much larger clone is one base away.

Healthy HIV-negative adults with no recently reported acute infections or vaccinations were included as donors. Only Caucasian adults living in Nashville, Tennessee, USA were represented among the donors. CD8 memory samples consisted of magnetically selected CD45RO+ cells combined with CCR7-negative CD45RA+ effector memory (TemRA) cells. Blood was obtained by leukapheresis, after which PBMCs were separated by Ficoll-Histopaque density gradient centrifugation and cryopreserved in liquid nitrogen vapor phase. Analytical flow cytometry was used to check the purity and quantity of every magnetically sorted T cell population. From each sorted fraction, genomic DNA was isolated and quantified by UV absorbance on a Nanodrop 2000c. From the cysteine through the phenylalanine, the CDR3 covers 14 amino acids. The retained sequence is limited to the CDR3, 42 bases, with the frame set at the first base. CDR1 and CDR2, per the germline V gene (reference sequence), are PRHDT and FYEKMQ. For this chain, trimming is 5 bases at the V end and 2 bases at the J end, and the number of junction bases without a gene match is 5.

The V and J genes are TRBV13 and TRBJ2-7; 8 central nucleotides agree with TRBD2. The source is a man aged 18 to 29 in good health. Some clones in this sample may be carry-over from other donors' samples. The sample consisted of memory CD8+ T cells from PBMCs. In the paper's terms, the cell subset or site label means: CD45RO+ cells pooled with CCR7-negative TemRA cells. The CDR3 loop reads CASSVTSGAYEQYF. The DNA sequence is TGTGCCAGCAGCGTAACTAGCGGCGCCTACGAGCAGTACTTC.